This entry lists 22 T cell receptor beta chains sequenced from one sample in a study of blood T cell repertoires in COVID-19. Generated by immunoSEQ multiplex PCR, the TCRdb table keeps only in-frame clones and is missing some. Of about 88,000 clones listed, 80% to 90% were seen once; the top ten hold approximately 12%. Material for sequencing was peripheral blood. The receptors originated from a man older than 75 with acute or convalescent COVID-19.

The CDR3 sequence: CASSLTGVLEKLFF. For the CDR3, the DNA is TGTGCCAGCAGTTTAACAGGGGTATTGGAAAAACTGTTTTTT. This rearrangement joins TRBV28 to TRBJ1-4; the match to TRBD1 covers 7 bases. V dropped 2 bases and J dropped 8; count of bases not matched to a gene: 5. The CDR3 consists of 14 residues. Germline assignment: CDR1 MDHEN and CDR2 SYDVKM.

The V call is TRBV6-1, the J call TRBJ1-5, with 7 positions matching TRBD1. CDR3 length equals 16 residues. Germline assignment: CDR1 MNHNS and CDR2 SASEGT. The ends lost 4 bases at V and 3 bases at J; junction bases unmatched: 9. For the CDR3, the DNA is TGTGCCAGCAGTGCCCGGGCCAGGGGGATCAATCAGCCCCAGCATTTT. Its protein is CASSARARGINQPQHF.

The rearrangement uses TRBV21-1 and TRBJ2-1; TRBD2 is the table's D call, not checked against the DNA. TRBV21-1 constitutes a pseudogene. CDR3 length: 17 amino acids. The CDR3 sequence is CASSNRASGVRYNEQFF. The CDR3 DNA reads TGTGCCAGCAGCAATAGGGCTAGCGGGGTTCGCTACAATGAGCAGTTCTTC.

V and J are TRBV6-1 and TRBJ1-2; TRBD1 matches at 7 bases. The trim removed 1 base at V and 4 bases at J, leaving 3 bases unmatched. CDR1 MNHNS and CDR2 SASEGT come from the germline V gene. CDR3 size: 14 residues. CDR3 nucleotides: TGTGCCAGCAGTGAAGGGCAGGGGGTCTATGGCTACACCTTC. Amino acid sequence: CASSEGQGVYGYTF.

The chain recombines TRBV7-9 with TRBJ1-5, with D uncertain. V gave up 1 base and J gave up 4 bases, with 11 bases separating them. This CDR3 is 15 amino acids long. Germline V gene data show CDR1 as SEHNR and CDR2 as FQNEAQ (reference sequence). The CDR3 region is CASSLDAAGNQPQHF. The DNA for the CDR3 is TGTGCCAGCAGCTTAGATGCGGCGGGGAATCAGCCCCAGCATTTT.

The chain links TRBV6-4 to TRBJ2-3; D is uncertain. CDR3 length: 15 amino acids. In germline, CDR1 is MRHNA, CDR2 SNTAGT. V dropped 3 bases and J dropped 3 bases, with 13 bases sitting between them. This CDR3 is CASSDNHHGTDTQYF. For the CDR3, the DNA is TGTGCCAGCAGTGATAACCATCACGGGACAGATACGCAGTATTTT.

For the CDR3, the DNA is TGTGCCAGCTCACCCCTGGACAGGGCTGGAAACACCATATATTTT. Amino acids: CASSPLDRAGNTIYF. V and J are TRBV18 and TRBJ1-3; TRBD1 agrees at 8 bases. The CDR3 totals 15 residues. CDR1 is KGHSH, CDR2 LQKENI, per germline. The junction had 3 bases not matched to a gene; V was cut back by 3 bases and J by 2 bases.

This chain uses TRBV6-2 or TRBV6-3 with TRBJ1-1; D might be TRBD1 (5 bases). CDR1 MNHEY and CDR2 SVGEGT come from the germline V gene. Trimming shortened V by 0 bases and J by 5 bases, and 13 bases separated the two germline ends. The CDR3 consists of 15 residues. CDR3 loop: CASSYSSQGFTEAFF. CDR3 DNA: TGTGCCAGCAGTTACTCGAGTCAGGGTTTTACTGAAGCTTTCTTT.

The chain couples TRBV6-6 to TRBJ1-3; D is unresolved. This CDR3 spans 16 amino acids. Per germline, CDR1 MNHNY and CDR2 SVGAGI (reference sequence). V was shortened by 6 bases and J by 0 bases, with 15 bases between the two germline ends. The CDR3 protein is CASSSGVGLSGNTIYF. CDR3 DNA sequence: TGTGCCAGCAGCTCCGGGGTGGGTCTCTCTGGAAACACCATATATTTT.

The rearrangement joins TRBV7-2 to TRBJ1-5, with D maybe TRBD1 (5 bases). V lost 5 bases and J 7 bases, leaving 18 bases between the germline ends. Germline V gene data show CDR1 as SGHTA and CDR2 as FQGNSA. CDR3 length: 15 residues. The CDR3 DNA is TGTGCCAGCAGCAAAAAAACCCAGGGCGAACAGCCCCAGCATTTT. As protein: CASSKKTQGEQPQHF.

The CDR3 protein is CASSQDLQVFDTQYF. CDR3 DNA sequence: TGTGCCAGCAGCCAAGATTTACAAGTATTTGATACGCAGTATTTT. The chain links TRBV3-1 (or the pseudogene TRBV3-2) to TRBJ2-3; D uncertain. This CDR3 contains 15 residues. V lost 0 bases, J lost 6 bases, and 13 bases lay in between. Germline V gene data show CDR1 as LGHDT and CDR2 as YNNKEL (reference sequence).

This clone has just one count. The rearrangement links TRBV6-2 or TRBV6-3 to TRBJ1-5, with D perhaps TRBD1 (6 bases). This CDR3 spans 14 amino acids. Trimming stripped 5 bases from V and 1 base from J, with 9 bases between. Germline V gene sequence: CDR1 MNHEY, CDR2 SVGEGT. The CDR3, as DNA: TGTGCCAGCAGTACGGGGACAAGCAATCAGCCCCAGCATTTT. Encoded protein: CASSTGTSNQPQHF.

The chain couples TRBV7-9 to TRBJ1-1; a weak D match, TRBD1 (6 bases). The CDR3 consists of 13 residues. Germline assignment: CDR1 SEHNR and CDR2 FQNEAQ (reference sequence). V was clipped by 5 bases and J by 5 bases, with 12 bases between them. The CDR3 here is CASSIQGLTEAFF. The CDR3 nucleotides read TGTGCCAGCAGCATCCAGGGGCTAACTGAAGCTTTCTTT.

This chain joins TRBV18 and TRBJ1-1; 8 bases fit TRBD1. Germline CDR1 reads KGHSH; CDR2 reads LQKENI. With V trimmed by 0 bases and J by 4 bases, 10 bases remained unmatched. The CDR3 is 17 amino acids. As DNA, the CDR3 is TGTGCCAGCTCACCACCGTGGCAGGGGGCAGGAGTCACTGAAGCTTTCTTT. Translation: CASSPPWQGAGVTEAFF.

The rearrangement uses TRBV27 and TRBJ1-5; no firm D call. V was trimmed by 6 bases and J by 4 bases, leaving 13 bases between them. The V gene's germline CDR1 is MNHEY and CDR2 SMNVEV (reference sequence). The CDR3 is 14 residues long. The CDR3 spells CASRVYPGNQPQHF. The DNA for the CDR3 is TGTGCCAGCAGAGTCTACCCGGGAAATCAGCCCCAGCATTTT.

The genes are TRBV5-1 and TRBJ1-1; 8 bases match TRBD1. CDR1 and CDR2 (germline): SGHRS, YFSETQ. V trimming: 3 bases; J trimming: 1 base; junction bases outside the gene matches: 14. The CDR3 extends over 18 amino acids. CDR3 bases: TGCGCCAGCAGCTCCGTGGTTAACAGGGGGGCCCCGAACACTGAAGCTTTCTTT. It codes for CASSSVVNRGAPNTEAFF.

V and J are TRBV6-5 and TRBJ2-1; 7 bases match TRBD2. Germline V lookup: CDR1 MNHEY, CDR2 SVGAGI. CDR3 length: 12 amino acids. With V trimmed by 6 bases and J by 9 bases, 5 bases remained unmatched. CDR3 region: CASSGDYREQFF. The CDR3 coding sequence is TGTGCCAGCAGCGGGGACTACCGTGAGCAGTTCTTC.

This sequence joins TRBV2 and TRBJ2-4; 10 positions match TRBD1. The junction had 7 bases not matched to a gene; V was cut back by 5 bases and J by 0 bases. CDR3 size: 17 residues. Germline-derived CDR1 and CDR2 are SNHLY and FYNNEI. Here the CDR3 reads CASSRTGTGVAKNIQYF. For the CDR3, the DNA is TGTGCCAGCAGTAGGACCGGGACAGGGGTAGCCAAAAACATTCAGTACTTC.

The CDR3 here is CASSYLRGGAGYGYTF. The CDR3 DNA is TGTGCCAGCAGTTACCTTCGGGGGGGGGCTGGCTATGGCTACACCTTC. This chain connects TRBV6-5 to TRBJ1-2; perhaps TRBD1 as D (6 bases). V was clipped by 2 bases and J by 4 bases, with 17 bases between them. This CDR3 comprises 16 residues. Germline CDR1 reads MNHEY; CDR2 reads SVGAGI.

This rearrangement joins TRBV15 to TRBJ1-1; D is unresolved. The germline gives CDR1 LNHNV, CDR2 YYDKDF (reference sequence). V shed 0 bases and J shed 8 bases, with 13 bases lying between them. CDR3 size: 14 residues. CDR3 bases: TGTGCCACCAGCAGAGATCGAAACAGTGGGGAAGCTTTCTTT. It yields the protein CATSRDRNSGEAFF.

The V and J genes are TRBV3-1 (or the pseudogene TRBV3-2) and TRBJ1-2; 11 nucleotides line up with TRBD1. The length of the CDR3 is 14 residues. Germline-derived CDR1 and CDR2 are LGHDT and YNNKEL (reference sequence). V dropped 4 bases and J dropped 5; count of bases not matched to a gene: 3. The CDR3: CASSLGTGGYGYTF. The CDR3 DNA sequence: TGTGCCAGCAGCCTCGGGACAGGGGGTTATGGCTACACCTTC.

This chain joins TRBV27 and TRBJ1-1; 10 bases fit TRBD1. Germline lookup yields CDR1 MNHEY and CDR2 SMNVEV (reference sequence). The CDR3 spans 15 residues. V shed 2 bases and J 4 bases; nucleotides not matched to a gene: 4. CDR3 in amino acids: CASSLPGQGTTEAFF. The CDR3 nucleotides read TGTGCCAGCAGTTTACCGGGACAGGGGACCACTGAAGCTTTCTTT.